The source of this T cell receptor (beta chain) is a study of shared clonotypes between healthy human individuals. The CDR3 totals 13 residues. Unmatched junction bases numbered 9, after V lost 7 bases and J lost 5 bases. Germline V gene data show CDR1 as GTSNPN and CDR2 as SVGIG (reference sequence). Details on this clone: Its specificity is not known.

Overall study findings and caveats: The represented genetic and exposure-history diversity was limited by the small number of donors.

As originally analysed: Junction-only sequences without quality scores were provided by ImmunoSEQ, so filtering was different. Produced via immunoSEQ multiplex PCR; TCRdb's table is partial and in-frame only. That table supplies the V and J calls and clone size; D and trimming were determined from the DNA. Of roughly 380,000 clones listed, 90% to 98% are singletons. The sequencing input was memory CD8+ T cells sorted from blood. Subset noted: CD45RO+ cells pooled with CCR7-negative TemRA cells. This clonotype originated in a man aged 30 to 39 in good health. This chain uses TRBV30 with TRBJ1-2; 8 bases are shared with TRBD1. The CDR3 bases are TGTGCCTCCCCGGACAGGGAGGCTTATGGCTACACCTTC. Its protein product is CASPDREAYGYTF.